Listed below are T cell receptor beta chains from one sample, sequenced in a study of T cells in Graves' hyperthyroidism and ophthalmopathy. TCRdb reprocessed the multiplex PCR reads via MiXCR and lists one record per CDR3 protein. Of under 400,000 distinct CDR3 sequences in the sample, 15% to 20% were seen once. The sequencing input was blood. The receptors here all came from a woman aged 35 to 49 with Graves' ophthalmopathy. Both conserved end residues are part of each CDR3. A D gene is named only where the DNA matches it firmly. The size entry is marked missing in some rows and otherwise reads once, few, many or a size class.

cdr3_aa | cdr3_nt | clone_size | j_call | v_call | d_call
CASGAEGETQYF | TGTGCCAGCGGCGCGGAGGGTGAGACCCAGTACTTC | . | TRBJ2-5 | TRBV6-5 | .
CASSLRTVRYQETQYF | TGTGCCAGCAGCTTAAGGACAGTTAGGTACCAAGAGACCCAGTACTTC | . | TRBJ2-5 | TRBV7-2 | .
CSVGRGRETQYF | TGCAGCGTTGGCAGGGGGCGAGAGACCCAGTACTTC | many | TRBJ2-5 | TRBV29-1 | TRBD1
CASRPLAGGELFF | TGTGCCAGTAGACCACTAGCGGGCGGGGAGCTGTTTTTT | few | TRBJ2-2 | TRBV19 | TRBD2
CASSYPGREKGGSFGEAFF | TGTGCCAGCAGTTACCCAGGGAGGGAAAAAGGTGGAAGTTTTGGTGAAGCTTTCTTT | many | TRBJ1-1 | TRBV6-2/TRBV6-3 | .
CATSRDMGRTETQYF | TGTGCCACCAGCAGAGATATGGGGCGGACAGAGACCCAGTACTTC | many | TRBJ2-5 | TRBV15 | .
CASSPTGYTGELFF | TGTGCTAGCAGCCCGACAGGGTATACCGGGGAGCTGTTTTTT | many | TRBJ2-2 | TRBV7-7 | TRBD1
CATSRDSQGAGWETQYF | TGTGCCACCAGCAGAGATTCACAGGGCGCGGGTTGGGAGACCCAGTACTTC | many | TRBJ2-5 | TRBV15 | .
CSVEVLAKGEQYF | TGCAGCGTTGAAGTCCTAGCGAAGGGGGAGCAGTACTTC | many | TRBJ2-7 | TRBV29-1 | .
CASSSGLAGNQETQYF | TGTGCCAGCAGCTCGGGACTAGCGGGCAACCAAGAGACCCAGTACTTC | . | TRBJ2-5 | TRBV7-3 | TRBD2
CASSWDTRNTEAFF | TGTGCCAGCAGCTGGGACACCCGGAACACTGAAGCTTTCTTT | many | TRBJ1-1 | TRBV5-6 | .
CSTWTGDTGELFF | TGCAGCACCTGGACAGGGGACACCGGGGAGCTGTTTTTT | many | TRBJ2-2 | TRBV29-1 | TRBD1
CASKKWQVNTEAFF | TGTGCCAGTAAGAAATGGCAGGTGAACACTGAAGCTTTCTTT | many | TRBJ1-1 | TRBV19 | .
CASSPRQGLNYGYTF | TGTGCCAGCAGTCCTCGACAGGGACTTAACTATGGCTACACCTTC | many | TRBJ1-2 | TRBV27 | TRBD1
CATSRGEARLYGYSF | TGTGCCACCAGCAGAGGGGAGGCGCGTCTCTATGGCTACAGCTTC | once | TRBJ1-2 | TRBV15 | .
CASSYSKGLTTEAFF | TGTGCCAGCAGTTACTCGAAGGGGTTGACCACTGAAGCTTTCTTT | many | TRBJ1-1 | TRBV6-5 | .
CASSLGGLPSYEQYF | TGTGCCAGCAGTTTAGGCGGACTGCCATCCTACGAGCAGTACTTC | . | TRBJ2-7 | TRBV28 | .
CAWRPTGTTGELFF | TGTGCCTGGAGACCTACAGGGACGACCGGGGAGCTGTTTTTT | many | TRBJ2-2 | TRBV30 | .
CASRETRDTLTYEQYF | TGTGCCAGCAGGGAGACCCGGGACACTTTAACCTACGAGCAGTACTTC | many | TRBJ2-7 | TRBV28 | .
CASSLVLAGAEQYF | TGTGCCAGCAGCTTAGTGCTAGCGGGAGCCGAGCAGTACTTC | many | TRBJ2-7 | TRBV13 | TRBD2
CASRHRGPRGLFSNQPQHF | TGTGCCAGCAGGCACAGGGGGCCGAGGGGACTGTTTAGCAATCAGCCCCAGCATTTT | many | TRBJ1-5 | TRBV6-4 | TRBD1
CASSRGQGIYGYTF | TGTGCCAGCAGTAGGGGACAGGGAATATATGGCTACACCTTC | many | TRBJ1-2 | TRBV28 | TRBD1
CASSLSGAVNNSPLHF | TGTGCCAGCAGTTTATCGGGGGCTGTGAATAATTCACCCCTCCACTTT | many | TRBJ1-6 | TRBV27 | .